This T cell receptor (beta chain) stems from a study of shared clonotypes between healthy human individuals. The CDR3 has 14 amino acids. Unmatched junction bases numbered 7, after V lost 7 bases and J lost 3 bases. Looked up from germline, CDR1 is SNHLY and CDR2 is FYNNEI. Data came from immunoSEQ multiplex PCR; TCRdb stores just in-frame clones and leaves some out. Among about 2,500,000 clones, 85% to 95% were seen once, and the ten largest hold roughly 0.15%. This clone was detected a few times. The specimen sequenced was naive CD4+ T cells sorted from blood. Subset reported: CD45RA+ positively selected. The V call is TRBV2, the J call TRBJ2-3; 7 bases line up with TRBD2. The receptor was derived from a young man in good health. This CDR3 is CASKSGIGTDTQYF. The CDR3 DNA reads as TGTGCCAGCAAAAGCGGGATTGGTACAGATACGCAGTATTTT.